The rows below give T cell receptor beta chains drawn from one sample of a study of T cells after yellow fever vaccination. TCRdb reprocessed the 5' RACE reads via MiXCR and lists one record per CDR3 protein. The data show approximately 300,000 distinct CDR3 sequences, roughly a tenth seen once. The sample here was CD4+ T cells sorted from PBMCs, taken 45 days after the yellow fever booster vaccination. The source is a man between 18 and 35 years old who received the YFV17D yellow fever vaccine. Each CDR3 is given with its conserved first and last residue. D genes are given only for firm matches. Part of the rows lack a size; the others show once, few, many or a class for expanded clones.

d_call clone_size j_call v_call cdr3_length cdr3_nt cdr3_aa
TRBD1 . TRBJ1-6 TRBV5-1 16 TGCGCCAGCAGCTTAACACCGGGACAGGGGGATTCATCCCTCCACTTT CASSLTPGQGDSSLHF
. many TRBJ1-1 TRBV4-1 15 TGCGCCAGCAGCCAAGTACAGCTTGTGAACACTGAAGCTTTCTTT CASSQVQLVNTEAFF
TRBD1 few TRBJ1-2 TRBV15 15 TGTGCCACCAGCAGAACTAGACAGGGGCAATATGGCTACACCTTC CATSRTRQGQYGYTF
. few TRBJ2-2 TRBV6-2/TRBV6-3 13 TGTGCCAGCAGCGGCCCTTGGGACGGGGAGCTGTTTTTT CASSGPWDGELFF
. . TRBJ2-5 TRBV7-2 14 TGTGCCAGCAGCTTATTGTCGGACCGCCCGACCCAGTACTTC CASSLLSDRPTQYF
. . TRBJ1-1 TRBV3-1 12 TGTGCCAGCAAAACGGGAAACACTGAAGCTTTCTTT CASKTGNTEAFF
TRBD2 . TRBJ2-4 TRBV9 16 TGTGCCAGCAGCGTAACAGCGGGGAGTGCCAAAAACATTCAGTACTTC CASSVTAGSAKNIQYF
TRBD1 . TRBJ2-7 TRBV6-6 15 TGTGCCAGCAGCTCCACGGGACAGGGGGGCTACGAGCAGTACTTC CASSSTGQGGYEQYF
. . TRBJ2-7 TRBV18 14 TGTGCCAGCACCGTCGGGGCAACTAACTACGAGCAGTACTTC CASTVGATNYEQYF
. . TRBJ1-1 TRBV7-2 16 TGTGCCAGCAGCTTCCGGGGGGGGCGAGGGAACACTGAAGCTTTCTTT CASSFRGGRGNTEAFF
. . TRBJ2-1 TRBV24-1 12 TGTGCCACCAGTGACTACGGACAGAGGCAGTTCTTC CATSDYGQRQFF
. once TRBJ2-5 TRBV20-1 15 TGCAGTGCTAGAGACTGGGGGCACAACCAAGAGACCCAGTACTTC CSARDWGHNQETQYF
TRBD2 . TRBJ2-5 TRBV6-5 16 TGTGCCAGCAGTCGGGCTAGCGGGGCCGGTACGGAGACCCAGTACTTC CASSRASGAGTETQYF
. . TRBJ1-6 TRBV6-5 13 TGTGCCAGCAGTTACTCTACCAAATCACCCCTCCACTTT CASSYSTKSPLHF